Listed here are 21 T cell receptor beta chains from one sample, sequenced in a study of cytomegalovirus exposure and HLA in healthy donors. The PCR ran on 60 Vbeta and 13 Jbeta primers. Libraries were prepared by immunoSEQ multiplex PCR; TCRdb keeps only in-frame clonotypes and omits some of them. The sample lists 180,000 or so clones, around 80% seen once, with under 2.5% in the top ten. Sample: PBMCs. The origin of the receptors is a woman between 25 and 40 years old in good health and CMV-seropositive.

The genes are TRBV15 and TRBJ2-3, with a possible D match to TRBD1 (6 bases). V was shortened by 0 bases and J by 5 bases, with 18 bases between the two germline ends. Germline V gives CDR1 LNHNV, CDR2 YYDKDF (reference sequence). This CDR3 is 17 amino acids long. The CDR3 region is CATSRDRGRGLKDTQYF. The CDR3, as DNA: TGTGCCACCAGCAGAGATCGCGGCAGGGGCTTAAAAGATACGCAGTATTTT. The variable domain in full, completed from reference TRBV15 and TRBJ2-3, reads DAMVIQNPRYQVTQFGKPVTLSCSQTLNHNVMYWYQQKSSQAPKLLFHYYDKDFNNEADTPDNFQSRRPNTSFCFLDIRSPGLGDTAMYLCATSRDRGRGLKDTQYFGPGTRLTVL.

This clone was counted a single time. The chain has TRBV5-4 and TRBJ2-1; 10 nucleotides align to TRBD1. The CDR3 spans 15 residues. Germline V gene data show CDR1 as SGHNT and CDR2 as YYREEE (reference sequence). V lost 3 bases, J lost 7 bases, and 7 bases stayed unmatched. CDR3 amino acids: CASSSDRGVSNEQFF. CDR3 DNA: TGTGCCAGCAGCTCGGACAGGGGGGTATCAAATGAGCAGTTCTTC.

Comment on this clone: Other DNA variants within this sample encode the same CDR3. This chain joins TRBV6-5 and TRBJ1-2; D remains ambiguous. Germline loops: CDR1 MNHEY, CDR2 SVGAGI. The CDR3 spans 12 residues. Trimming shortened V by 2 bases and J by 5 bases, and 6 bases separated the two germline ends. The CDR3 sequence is CASSYGGYGYTF. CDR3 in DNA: TGTGCCAGCAGTTACGGCGGGTATGGCTACACCTTC.

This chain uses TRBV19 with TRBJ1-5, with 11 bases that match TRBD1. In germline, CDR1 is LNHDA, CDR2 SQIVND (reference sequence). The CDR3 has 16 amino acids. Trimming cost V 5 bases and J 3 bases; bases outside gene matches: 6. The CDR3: CASSSRDRGDNQPQHF. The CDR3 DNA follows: TGTGCCAGTAGTTCCCGGGACAGGGGGGACAATCAGCCCCAGCATTTT.

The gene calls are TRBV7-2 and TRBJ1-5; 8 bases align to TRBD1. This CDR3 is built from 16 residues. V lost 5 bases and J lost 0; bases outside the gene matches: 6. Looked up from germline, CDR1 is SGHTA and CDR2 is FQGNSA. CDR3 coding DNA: TGTGCCAGCAGCCCCTGGACAGGGAATAGCAATCAGCCCCAGCATTTT. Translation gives CASSPWTGNSNQPQHF.

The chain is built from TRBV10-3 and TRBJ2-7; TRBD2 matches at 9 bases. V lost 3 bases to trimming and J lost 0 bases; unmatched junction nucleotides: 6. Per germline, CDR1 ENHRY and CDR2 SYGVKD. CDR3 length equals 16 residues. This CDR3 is CAISDQREASSYEQYF. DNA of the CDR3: TGTGCCATCAGTGACCAGCGGGAGGCCTCCTCCTACGAGCAGTACTTC.

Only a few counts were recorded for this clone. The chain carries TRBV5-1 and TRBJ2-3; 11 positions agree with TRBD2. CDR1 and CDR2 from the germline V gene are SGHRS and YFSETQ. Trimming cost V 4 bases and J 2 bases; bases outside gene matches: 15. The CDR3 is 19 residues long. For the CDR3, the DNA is TGCGCCAGCAGCAAGAATTTAGCGGGGGGGCGGCTGGCCACAGATACGCAGTATTTT. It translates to CASSKNLAGGRLATDTQYF.

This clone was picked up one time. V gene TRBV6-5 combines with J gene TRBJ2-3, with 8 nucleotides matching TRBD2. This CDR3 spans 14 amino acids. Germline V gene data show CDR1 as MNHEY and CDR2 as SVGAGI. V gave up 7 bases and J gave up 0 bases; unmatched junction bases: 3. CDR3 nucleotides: TGTGCCAGCACCCAGCGGGAGAGCACAGATACGCAGTATTTT. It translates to CASTQRESTDTQYF.

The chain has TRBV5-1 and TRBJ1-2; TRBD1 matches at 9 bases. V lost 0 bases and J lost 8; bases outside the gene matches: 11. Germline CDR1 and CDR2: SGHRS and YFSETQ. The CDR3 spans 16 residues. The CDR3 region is CASSLDLSGQGFGYTF. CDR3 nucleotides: TGCGCCAGCAGCTTGGATTTGTCGGGACAGGGATTCGGCTACACCTTC.

The CDR3 bases are TGTGCCAGCAGCTTGACGCAGGGCTTGAAAGAGACCCAGTACTTC. This gives the protein CASSLTQGLKETQYF. J is TRBJ2-5 and V is TRBV5-4; possibly TRBD1 for D (5 bases). Trimming stripped 1 base from V and 3 bases from J, with 13 bases between. Germline V CDR1 and CDR2: SGHNT, YYREEE (reference sequence). The CDR3 totals 15 residues.

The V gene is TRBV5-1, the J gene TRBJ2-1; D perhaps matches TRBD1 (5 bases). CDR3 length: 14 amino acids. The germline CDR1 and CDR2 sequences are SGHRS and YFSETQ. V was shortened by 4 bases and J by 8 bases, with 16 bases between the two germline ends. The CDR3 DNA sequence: TGCGCCAGCAGCCCCAGCCTAGTGACAGATGAGCAGTTCTTC. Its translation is CASSPSLVTDEQFF.

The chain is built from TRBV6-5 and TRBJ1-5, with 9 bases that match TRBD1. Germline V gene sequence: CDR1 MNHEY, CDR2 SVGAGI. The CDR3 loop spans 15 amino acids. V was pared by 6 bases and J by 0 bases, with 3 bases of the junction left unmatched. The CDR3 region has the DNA TGTGCCAGCAGACCGACAGGGGGTAGCAATCAGCCCCAGCATTTT. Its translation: CASRPTGGSNQPQHF.

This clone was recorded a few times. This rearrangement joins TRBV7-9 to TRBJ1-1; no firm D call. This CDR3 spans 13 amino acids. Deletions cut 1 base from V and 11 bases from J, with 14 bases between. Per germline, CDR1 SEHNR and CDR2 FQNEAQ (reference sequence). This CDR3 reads CASSLDWAEQAFF. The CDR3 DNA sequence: TGTGCCAGCAGCTTAGATTGGGCCGAACAGGCTTTCTTT.

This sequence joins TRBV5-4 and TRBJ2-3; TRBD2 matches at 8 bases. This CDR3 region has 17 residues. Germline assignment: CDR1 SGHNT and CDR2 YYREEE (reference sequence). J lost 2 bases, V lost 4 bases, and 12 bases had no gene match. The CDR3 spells CASSRASSGATTDTQYF. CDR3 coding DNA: TGTGCCAGCAGCCGCGCTAGTAGCGGGGCAACCACAGATACGCAGTATTTT.

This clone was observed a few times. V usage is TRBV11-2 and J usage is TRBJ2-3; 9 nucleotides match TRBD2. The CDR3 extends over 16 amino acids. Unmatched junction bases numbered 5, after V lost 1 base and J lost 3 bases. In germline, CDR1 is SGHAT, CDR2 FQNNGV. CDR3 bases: TGTGCCAGCAGCTTAGTTGGGCTAGCGGGAACAGATACGCAGTATTTT. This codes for CASSLVGLAGTDTQYF.

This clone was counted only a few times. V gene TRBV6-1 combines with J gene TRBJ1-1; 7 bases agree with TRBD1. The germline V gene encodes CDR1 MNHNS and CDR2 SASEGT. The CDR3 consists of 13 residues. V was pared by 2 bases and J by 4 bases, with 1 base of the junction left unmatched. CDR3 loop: CASSESGGTEAFF. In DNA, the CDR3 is TGTGCCAGCAGTGAATCAGGGGGCACTGAAGCTTTCTTT.

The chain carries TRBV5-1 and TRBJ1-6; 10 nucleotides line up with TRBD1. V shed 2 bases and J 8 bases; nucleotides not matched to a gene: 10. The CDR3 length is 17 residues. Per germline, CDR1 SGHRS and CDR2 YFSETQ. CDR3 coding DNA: TGCGCCAGCAGCTTTCGAGTCCGACAGGGGGCTGATTCACCCCTCCACTTT. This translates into CASSFRVRQGADSPLHF.

CDR3 region: CASKSLLFNQPQHF. The CDR3 DNA follows: TGTGCCAGTAAGAGTTTATTATTTAATCAGCCCCAGCATTTT. The chain has TRBV19 and TRBJ1-5; D remains unclear. Germline V gene sequence: CDR1 LNHDA, CDR2 SQIVND (reference sequence). V lost 7 bases and J 4 bases, leaving 14 bases between the germline ends. CDR3 length: 14 amino acids.

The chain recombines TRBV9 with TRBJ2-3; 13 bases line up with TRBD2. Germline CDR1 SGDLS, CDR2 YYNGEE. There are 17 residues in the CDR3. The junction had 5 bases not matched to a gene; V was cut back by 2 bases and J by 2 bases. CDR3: CASSVTSGGHLTDTQYF. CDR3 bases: TGTGCCAGCAGCGTGACTAGCGGGGGGCACCTCACAGATACGCAGTATTTT.

This CDR3 reads CASSQVGTSYGYTF. The CDR3 DNA follows: TGCGCCAGCAGCCAAGTAGGGACTTCCTATGGCTACACCTTC. J is TRBJ1-2 and V is TRBV4-3, with D maybe TRBD1 (5 bases). CDR1 LGHNA and CDR2 YSLEER come from the germline V gene. The V end lost 1 base, the J end lost 4 bases, and 10 bases lay between the germline ends. The CDR3 is 14 amino acids.

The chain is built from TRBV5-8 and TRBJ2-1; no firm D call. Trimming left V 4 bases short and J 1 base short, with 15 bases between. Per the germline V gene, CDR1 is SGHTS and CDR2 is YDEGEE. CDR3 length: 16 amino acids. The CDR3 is CASSPGLTKSYNEQFF. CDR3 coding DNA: TGTGCCAGCAGCCCTGGCCTGACAAAATCCTACAATGAGCAGTTCTTC.